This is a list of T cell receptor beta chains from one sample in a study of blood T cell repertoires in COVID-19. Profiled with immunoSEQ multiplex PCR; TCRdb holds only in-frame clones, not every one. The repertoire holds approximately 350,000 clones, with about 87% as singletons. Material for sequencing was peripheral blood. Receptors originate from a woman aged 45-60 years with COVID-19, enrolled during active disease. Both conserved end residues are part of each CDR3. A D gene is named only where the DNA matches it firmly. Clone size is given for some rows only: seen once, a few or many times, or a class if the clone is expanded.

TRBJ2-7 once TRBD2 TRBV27 TGTGCCAGCAGACCAACTAGCGGGAGGTCCTACGAGCAGTACTTC CASRPTSGRSYEQYF
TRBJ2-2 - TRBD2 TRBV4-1 TGCGCCAGCAGCCAAGGACCGACTAGCGGGAACTTCATCCCCGGGGAGCTGTTTTTT CASSQGPTSGNFIPGELFF
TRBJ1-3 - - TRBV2 TGTGCCAGCAACGAACAGGGTCTCGCCGGAAACACCATATATTTT CASNEQGLAGNTIYF
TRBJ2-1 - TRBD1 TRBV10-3 TGTGCCATTCGACAGGGGGACTCGTTTTTTGAGCAGTTCTTC CAIRQGDSFFEQFF
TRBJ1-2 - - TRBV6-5 TGTGCCAGCAGTTACTCGGGGGGATCTAACTATGGCTACACCTTC CASSYSGGSNYGYTF
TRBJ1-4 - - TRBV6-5 TGTGCCAGCAGCCGGGGGAATGAAAAACTGTTTTTT CASSRGNEKLFF
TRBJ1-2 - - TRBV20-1 TGCAGTGTTTCGAAATACGGAGGGCACACCTTC CSVSKYGGHTF
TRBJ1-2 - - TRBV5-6 TGTGCCAGCAGCTTGTACGGGGGACTGGGCGGCTACACCTTC CASSLYGGLGGYTF
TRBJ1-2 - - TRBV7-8 TGTGCCAGCAGCTTACGAGGAAAGGGGTACTATGGCTACACCTTC CASSLRGKGYYGYTF
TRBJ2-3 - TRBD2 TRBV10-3 TGTGCCATCACCAGCGGGACCTCTCGGGGAGATACGCAGTATTTT CAITSGTSRGDTQYF
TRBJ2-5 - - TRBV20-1 TGCAGTGCTGGGGCCCAAGAGACCCAGTACTTC CSAGAQETQYF
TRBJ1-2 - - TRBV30 TGTGCCTGGAGACCCCCGGGGGGGGCGGCGTATGATGGCTACACCTTC CAWRPPGGAAYDGYTF
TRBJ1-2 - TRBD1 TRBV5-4 TGTGCCAGCAGCTATAGGGACAGGGAATATTCTGGCTACACCTTC CASSYRDREYSGYTF
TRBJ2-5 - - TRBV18 TGTGCCAGCTCACCACGAACGGAGGTGGAGACCCAGTACTTC CASSPRTEVETQYF
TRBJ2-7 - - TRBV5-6 TGTGCCAGCAGTGCTGGAGGGACTGCCACGGGCGAGCAGTACTTC CASSAGGTATGEQYF
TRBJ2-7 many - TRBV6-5 TGTGCCAGCTCCCGGGAGTTATCCTACGAGCAGTACTTC CASSRELSYEQYF
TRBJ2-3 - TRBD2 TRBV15 TGTGCCACCAGCAGGCGGGGGTGGGGGTCAACAGATACGCAGTATTTT CATSRRGWGSTDTQYF
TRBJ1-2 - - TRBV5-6 TGTGCCAGCAGCTCCCTCTGGACAGATAGGTATGGCTACACCTTC CASSSLWTDRYGYTF
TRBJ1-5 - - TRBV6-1 TGTGCCAGCAGTGAAAGTAGCGGGAGGAGACAGCCCCAGCATTTT CASSESSGRRQPQHF
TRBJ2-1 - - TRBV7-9 TGTGCCAGCAGCTCCACGGGGGTACCGTACAATGAGCAGTTCTTC CASSSTGVPYNEQFF
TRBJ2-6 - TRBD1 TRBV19 TGTGCCAGTAGTCCACTCGGGACAGGCACCTCTGGGGCCAACGTCCTGACTTTC CASSPLGTGTSGANVLTF
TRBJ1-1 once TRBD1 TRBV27 TGTGCCAGCAGAGGGACAGGGGAGTATAGCAACACTGAAGCTTTCTTT CASRGTGEYSNTEAFF
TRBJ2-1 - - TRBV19 TGTGCCAGTAGTATGTATGCAGGAAAAGGATTCAATGAGCAGTTCTTC CASSMYAGKGFNEQFF
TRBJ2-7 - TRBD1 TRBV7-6 TGTGCCAGCAGCATGTTGTGGGCCGGGACAGGGGGCAACTACGAGCAGTACTTC CASSMLWAGTGGNYEQYF
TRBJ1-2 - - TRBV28 TGTGCCAGCAGTCCCCCTTATCTAGGCTACACCTTC CASSPPYLGYTF